This T cell receptor beta chain was sequenced during a study of T cells after yellow fever vaccination. The germline V gene encodes CDR1 SGHTA and CDR2 FQGNSA. This CDR3 is 15 amino acids long. V shed 2 bases and J shed 6 bases, with 14 bases lying between them. As concerns this clonotype: What it binds is unknown.

Study-wide results and caveats: The presence of abundant clonotypes contaminating from the bulk population was possible in FACS-sorted repertoires. When the response was secondary, it was weaker but reached its peak faster, day 5 versus 15.

As TCR cDNA was made by 5'RACE template switching, a universal primer site and UMIs were added. Each CDR3 protein is one row after TCRdb ran MiXCR on the 5' RACE reads. The table includes approximately 150,000 distinct CDR3 sequences, roughly 6.2% detected once. This sequence joins TRBV7-2 and TRBJ1-5, with a tentative D call TRBD1 (6 bases). The clonotype comes from a man aged 18-30 years who received the YFV17D yellow fever vaccine. This specimen consisted of CD4+ T cells sorted from PBMCs, obtained on the day of the first yellow fever vaccination. CDR3 loop: CASSLSWGGGQPQHF. CDR3 sequence (DNA): TGTGCCAGCAGCTTATCTTGGGGGGGCGGTCAGCCCCAGCATTTT. The full variable domain, completed using reference TRBV7-2 and TRBJ1-5, is GAGVSQSPSNKVTEKGKDVELRCDPISGHTALYWYRQSLGQGLEFLIYFQGNSAPDKSGLPSDRFSAERTGGSVSTLTIQRTQQEDSAVYLCASSLSWGGGQPQHFGDGTRLSIL.